The rows below give T cell receptor beta chains drawn from one sample of a study of OX40 agonist ivuxolimab in advanced cancers. TCRdb keeps only in-frame clones here, not all; method: immunoSEQ multiplex PCR. Among 35,000 to 40,000 clones listed, 76% were seen once. Sequences were derived from CD4+ or CD8+ T cells sorted from blood, sampled in a trial of the OX40 agonist ivuxolimab. All receptors come from an adult with an advanced solid tumor such as melanoma, head and neck, liver or kidney cancer. CDR3s include the opening cysteine and the closing phenylalanine or tryptophan. The D gene is left open where the match is weak.

v_gene	d_gene	CDR3aa
TRBV29-1	TRBD1	CSASDRAYGYTF
TRBV15	NA	CATSRDPGRGRLAYNEQFF
TRBV11-2	NA	CASSLNAGRWTDTQYF
TRBV18	TRBD1	CASSPGTANQPQHF
TRBV11-3	TRBD1	CASSLGGGQGRDEQFF
TRBV5-1	TRBD1	CASSFGTGGGGANVLTF
TRBV7-9	NA	CASSLQDGYTF
TRBV19	NA	CASSIARGEGYGYTF
TRBV30	NA	CAWKQGWAEAFF
TRBV2	NA	CASSSQGATNEKLFF
TRBV19	TRBD1	CASSTAQGADTGELFF
TRBV2	NA	CASSDQWEETQYF
TRBV2	NA	CASLPDRPYEQYF
TRBV5-6	NA	CASRPGLGTEAFF
TRBV6-6	NA	CASRRPGANVLTF
TRBV6-1	TRBD1	CASRGTVEAFF